Listed below are T cell receptor beta chains from one sample, sequenced in a study of T-cell reconstitution after alpha-beta-depleted transplantation in children. TCRdb independently ran MiXCR on the PCR reads; one entry per CDR3 protein. The sample has around 530,000 distinct CDR3 sequences; around a third are singletons. The material was PBMCs from the stem cell graft donor, obtained from the stem cell graft. The receptors originated from a human donor who donated a stem cell graft to a child with aplastic anemia. The conserved cysteine and the conserved F or W are not part of the CDR3 here.

v_call cdr3_aa
TRBV12-3/TRBV12-4 ASRIGGLEETQY
TRBV7-2 ASSLAVGGPSTDTQY
TRBV29-1 SVELDNNQPQH
TRBV6-2/TRBV6-3 ASSYQYEQY
TRBV3-1 ASSQKRNTEAF
TRBV12-3/TRBV12-4 ASSLVGQRTDTQY
TRBV4-1 ASSQERAADTQY
TRBV29-1 SVEGSGQETQY
TRBV6-2/TRBV6-3 ASSYSLVKKTGGPGNTIY
TRBV5-1 ASSSLDRNTQY
TRBV20-1 SARDWNGNEKLF
TRBV7-9 ASTAQKNTEAF
TRBV27 ASSLSGPNEQF
TRBV20-1 SANGQATTGELF
TRBV11-2 ASTRSSYNSPLH
TRBV20-1 SARVGRGRSFSQPQH
TRBV5-1 ASRTGAGNTEAF
TRBV18 ASSPPSGAYYNSPLH
TRBV7-2 ASSSRSSGIDTQY
TRBV11-2 ASSLVRAPTDTQY
TRBV12-3/TRBV12-4 ASNPGPTYNEQF
TRBV13 ASRPPGLVNAEQY
TRBV18 ASSAQGPNTEAF
TRBV7-2 ASSPTLDTGGEAF
TRBV28 ASSSPAGQVNNEQF
TRBV6-2/TRBV6-3 ASSTRTSGRHNEQF
TRBV20-1 SARDGGLAGGFATDTQY
TRBV13 ASSPGQPYNEQF
TRBV12-3/TRBV12-4 ASSLPRAVATDTQY
TRBV7-2 ASSLGGTSTDTQY
TRBV27 ASSPRLQTDTQY
TRBV4-3 ASSLRQGYNQPQH
TRBV7-9 ASSRGQGGAEAF
TRBV6-5 ASSYETANTEAF
TRBV7-9 ASSLTRVDGYT
TRBV20-1 SARSGSTTNEKLF
TRBV2 ASSAWKQGAYTGELF
TRBV29-1 SVPGAGGSYNEQF
TRBV6-5 ASSYSYSTDTQY
TRBV20-1 SADPRAGGPNTGELF
TRBV20-1 SAINRGARGNEQF
TRBV20-1 SALTASGLSSYNEQF
TRBV29-1 SVGDGQGWTQY
TRBV29-1 SVVALGDTEAF
TRBV12-3/TRBV12-4 ASSSHQGWNGQF
TRBV15 ATSGDRRSEQY
TRBV5-8 ASSSGGRRAGELF
TRBV27 ASSSPGLAGTNEQF
TRBV29-1 SAQGTFEAF
TRBV7-3 ASSSGLAGGFKETQY
TRBV20-1 SARVGVETEAF
TRBV6-1 ASSELAGVTYEQY
TRBV18 ASSPRLTGNNEQF